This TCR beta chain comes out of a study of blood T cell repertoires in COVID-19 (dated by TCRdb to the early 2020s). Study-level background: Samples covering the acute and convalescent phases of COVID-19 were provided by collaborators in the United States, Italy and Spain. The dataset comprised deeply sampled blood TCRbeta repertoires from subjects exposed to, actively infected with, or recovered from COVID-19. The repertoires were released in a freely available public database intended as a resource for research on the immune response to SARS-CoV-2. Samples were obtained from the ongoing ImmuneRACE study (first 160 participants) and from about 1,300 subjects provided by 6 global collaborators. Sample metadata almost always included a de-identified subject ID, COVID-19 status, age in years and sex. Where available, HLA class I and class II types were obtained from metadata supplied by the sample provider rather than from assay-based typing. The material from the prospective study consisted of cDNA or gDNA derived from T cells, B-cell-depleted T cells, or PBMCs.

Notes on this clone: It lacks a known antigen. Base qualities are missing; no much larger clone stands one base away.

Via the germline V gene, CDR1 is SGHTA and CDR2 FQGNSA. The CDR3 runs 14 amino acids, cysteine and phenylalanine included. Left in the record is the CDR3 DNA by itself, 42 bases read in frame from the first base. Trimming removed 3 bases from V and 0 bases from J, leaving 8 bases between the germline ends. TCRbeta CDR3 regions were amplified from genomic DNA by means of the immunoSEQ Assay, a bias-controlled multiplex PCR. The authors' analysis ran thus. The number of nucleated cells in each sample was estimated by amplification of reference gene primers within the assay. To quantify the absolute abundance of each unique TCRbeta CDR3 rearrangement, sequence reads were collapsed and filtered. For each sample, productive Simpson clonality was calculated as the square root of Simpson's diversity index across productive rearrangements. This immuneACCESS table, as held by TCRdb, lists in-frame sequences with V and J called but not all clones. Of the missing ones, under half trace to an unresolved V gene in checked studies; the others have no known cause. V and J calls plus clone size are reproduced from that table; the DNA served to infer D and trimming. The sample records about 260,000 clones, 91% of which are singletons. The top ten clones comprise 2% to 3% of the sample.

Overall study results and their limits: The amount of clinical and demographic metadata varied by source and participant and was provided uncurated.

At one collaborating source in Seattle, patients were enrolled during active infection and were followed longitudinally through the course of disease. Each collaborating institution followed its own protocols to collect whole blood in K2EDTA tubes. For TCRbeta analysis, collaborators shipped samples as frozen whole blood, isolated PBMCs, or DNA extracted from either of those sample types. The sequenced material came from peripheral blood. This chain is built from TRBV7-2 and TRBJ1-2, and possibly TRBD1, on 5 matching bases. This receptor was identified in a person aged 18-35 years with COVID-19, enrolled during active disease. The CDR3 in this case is CASSFRASNYGYTF. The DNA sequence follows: TGTGCCAGCAGCTTCAGGGCTTCTAACTATGGCTACACCTTC.